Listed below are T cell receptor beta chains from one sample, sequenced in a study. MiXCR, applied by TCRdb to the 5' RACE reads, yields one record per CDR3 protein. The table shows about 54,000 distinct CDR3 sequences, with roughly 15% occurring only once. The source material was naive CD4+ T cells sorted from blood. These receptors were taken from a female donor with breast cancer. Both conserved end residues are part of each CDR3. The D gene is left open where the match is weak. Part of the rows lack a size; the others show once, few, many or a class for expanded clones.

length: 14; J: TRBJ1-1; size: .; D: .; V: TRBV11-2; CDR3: CASSLAWRDTEAVF; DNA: TGTGCCAGCAGCTTAGCGTGGAGGGACACTGAAGCTGTCTTT
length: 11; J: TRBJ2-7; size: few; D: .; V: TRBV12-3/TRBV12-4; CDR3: CASSLTHEQYF; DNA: TGTGCCAGCAGTTTAACCCACGAGCAGTACTTC
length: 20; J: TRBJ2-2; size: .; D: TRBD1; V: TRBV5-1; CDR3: CASSLDHSLGQGKNTGELFF; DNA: TGCGCCAGCAGCTTGGATCACTCCTTGGGACAGGGTAAAAACACCGGGGAGCTGTTTTTT
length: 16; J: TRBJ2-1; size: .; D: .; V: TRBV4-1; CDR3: CASSQEIATHHNGQFF; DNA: TGCGCCAGCAGCCAAGAAATAGCGACCCATCACAATGGGCAGTTCTTC
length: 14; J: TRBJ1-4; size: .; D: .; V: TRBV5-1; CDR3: CASSVTGSKEKLFF; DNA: TGCGCCAGCAGCGTTACAGGGTCCAAGGAAAAACTGTTTTTT
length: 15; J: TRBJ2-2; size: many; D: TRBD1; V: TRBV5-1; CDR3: CASSAGTGNTGELFF; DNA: TGCGCCAGCAGCGCCGGGACAGGGAACACCGGGGAGCTGTTTTTT
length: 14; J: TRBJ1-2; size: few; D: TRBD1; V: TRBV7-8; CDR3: CASSSDRGSEGYTF; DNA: TGTGCCAGCAGCTCCGACAGGGGCTCAGAGGGCTACACCTTC
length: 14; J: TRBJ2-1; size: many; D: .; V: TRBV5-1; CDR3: CASSLASTLNEQFF; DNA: TGCGCCAGCAGCTTGGCCTCCACCCTCAATGAGCAGTTCTTC
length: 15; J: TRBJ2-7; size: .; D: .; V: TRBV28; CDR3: CASSIPSWSGNEQYF; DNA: TGTGCCAGCAGTATCCCAAGTTGGTCCGGGAACGAGCAGTACTTC
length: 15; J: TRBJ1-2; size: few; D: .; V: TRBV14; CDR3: CASSQGGPFGYGYTF; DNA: TGTGCCAGCAGCCAAGGTGGTCCCTTCGGCTATGGCTACACCTTC
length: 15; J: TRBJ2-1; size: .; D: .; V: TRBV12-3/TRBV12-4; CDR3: CASRIAGQRHNEQFF; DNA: TGTGCCAGCAGGATCGCGGGACAGAGACACAATGAGCAGTTCTTC
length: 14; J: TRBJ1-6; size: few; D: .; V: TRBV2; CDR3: CASILPAENSPLHF; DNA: TGTGCCAGCATCCTCCCCGCAGAGAATTCACCCCTCCACTTT
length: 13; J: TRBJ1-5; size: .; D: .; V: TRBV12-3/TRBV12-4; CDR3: CASSYRVEGPQHF; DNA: TGTGCCAGCAGTTACAGGGTAGAGGGGCCCCAGCATTTT
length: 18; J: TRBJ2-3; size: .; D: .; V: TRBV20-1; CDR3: CSARDFVLSQTGTDTQYF; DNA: TGCAGTGCTAGAGATTTTGTTTTGTCCCAAACGGGCACAGATACGCAGTATTTT
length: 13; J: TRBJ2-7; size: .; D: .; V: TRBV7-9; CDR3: CASSGGRSYEQYF; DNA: TGTGCCAGCAGCGGGGGGCGATCCTACGAGCAGTACTTC
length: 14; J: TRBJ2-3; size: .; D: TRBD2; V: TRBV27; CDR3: CASSPSGTTDTQYF; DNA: TGTGCCAGCAGTCCTAGCGGGACGACAGATACGCAGTATTTT